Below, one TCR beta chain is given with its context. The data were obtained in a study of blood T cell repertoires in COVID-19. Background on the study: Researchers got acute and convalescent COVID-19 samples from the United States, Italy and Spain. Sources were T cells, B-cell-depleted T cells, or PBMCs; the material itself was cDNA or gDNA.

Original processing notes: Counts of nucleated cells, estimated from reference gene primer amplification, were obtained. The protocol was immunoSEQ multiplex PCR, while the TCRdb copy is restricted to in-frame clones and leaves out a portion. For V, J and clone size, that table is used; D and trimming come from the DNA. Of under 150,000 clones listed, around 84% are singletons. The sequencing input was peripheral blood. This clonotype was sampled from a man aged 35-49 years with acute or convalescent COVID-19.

CDR3 amino acids: CASSFGSGSYEQYF. CDR3 DNA sequence: TGCGCCAGCAGCTTCGGTAGCGGGTCCTACGAGCAGTACTTC. J is TRBJ2-7 and V is TRBV5-1, with 7 positions matching TRBD2. The CDR3 is 14 amino acids. J gave up 1 base and V 2 bases, and 3 bases lay outside the gene matches. The germline V gene has CDR1 SGHRS and CDR2 YFSETQ.